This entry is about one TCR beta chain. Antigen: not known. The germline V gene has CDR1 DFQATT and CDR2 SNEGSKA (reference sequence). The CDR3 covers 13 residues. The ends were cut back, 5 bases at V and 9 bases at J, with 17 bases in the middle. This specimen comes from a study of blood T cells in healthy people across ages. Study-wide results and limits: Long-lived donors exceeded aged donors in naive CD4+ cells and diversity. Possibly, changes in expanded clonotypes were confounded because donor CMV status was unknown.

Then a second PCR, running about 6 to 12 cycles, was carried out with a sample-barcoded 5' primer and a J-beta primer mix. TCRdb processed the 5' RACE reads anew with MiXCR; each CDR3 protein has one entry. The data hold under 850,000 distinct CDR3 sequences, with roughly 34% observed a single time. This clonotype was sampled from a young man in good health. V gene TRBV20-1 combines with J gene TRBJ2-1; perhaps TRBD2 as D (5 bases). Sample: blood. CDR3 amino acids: CSAPSSSNVEQFF. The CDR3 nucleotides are TGCAGTGCTCCATCTTCTAGCAACGTTGAGCAGTTCTTC.